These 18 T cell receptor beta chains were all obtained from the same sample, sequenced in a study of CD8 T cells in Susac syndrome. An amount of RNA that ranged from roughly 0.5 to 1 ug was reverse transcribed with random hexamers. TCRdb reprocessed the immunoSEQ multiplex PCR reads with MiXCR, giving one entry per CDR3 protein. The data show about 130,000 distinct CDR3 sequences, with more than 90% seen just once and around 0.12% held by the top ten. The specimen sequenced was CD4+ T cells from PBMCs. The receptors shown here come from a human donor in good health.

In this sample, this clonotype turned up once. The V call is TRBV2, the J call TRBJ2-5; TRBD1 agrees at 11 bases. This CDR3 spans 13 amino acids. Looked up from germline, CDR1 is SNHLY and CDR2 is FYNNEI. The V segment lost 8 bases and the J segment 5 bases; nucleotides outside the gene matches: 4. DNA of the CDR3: TGTGCCAGCGGACAGGGGGCGAGGGAGACCCAGTACTTC. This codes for CASGQGARETQYF.

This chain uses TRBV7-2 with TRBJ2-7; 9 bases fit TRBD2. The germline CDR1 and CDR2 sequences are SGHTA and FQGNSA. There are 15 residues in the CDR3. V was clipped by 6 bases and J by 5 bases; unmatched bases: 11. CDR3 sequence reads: CASRLSGTSIDEQYF. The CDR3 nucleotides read TGTGCCAGCAGGCTTTCCGGGACTAGCATCGACGAGCAGTACTTC.

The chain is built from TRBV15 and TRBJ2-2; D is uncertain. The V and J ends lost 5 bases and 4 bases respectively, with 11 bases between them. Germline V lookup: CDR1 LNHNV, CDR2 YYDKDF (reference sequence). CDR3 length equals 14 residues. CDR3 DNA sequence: TGTGCCACCAGCGTCTTCAGGTCCACCGGGGAGCTGTTTTTT. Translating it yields CATSVFRSTGELFF.

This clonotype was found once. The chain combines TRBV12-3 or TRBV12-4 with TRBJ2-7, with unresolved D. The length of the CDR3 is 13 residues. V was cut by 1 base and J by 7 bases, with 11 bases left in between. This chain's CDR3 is CASSLGPGMEQYF. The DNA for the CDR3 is TGTGCCAGCAGTTTAGGACCAGGAATGGAGCAGTACTTC.

CDR3 coding DNA: TGTGCCTGGGCCGTAGGAGTTCAGCAGTACTTC. It codes for CAWAVGVQQYF. The chain employs TRBV30 and TRBJ2-7; D unclear. V lost 5 bases, J lost 8 bases, and 13 bases lay in between. The V gene's germline CDR1 is GTSNPN and CDR2 SVGIG (reference sequence). The CDR3 has 11 amino acids.

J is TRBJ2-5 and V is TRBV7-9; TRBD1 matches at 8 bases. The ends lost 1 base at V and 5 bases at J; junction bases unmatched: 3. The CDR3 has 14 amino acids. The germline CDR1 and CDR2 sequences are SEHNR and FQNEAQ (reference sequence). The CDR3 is CASSLGRGLETQYF. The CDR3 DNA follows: TGTGCCAGCAGCTTAGGCAGGGGGCTCGAGACCCAGTACTTC. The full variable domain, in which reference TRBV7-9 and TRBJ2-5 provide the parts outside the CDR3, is DTGVSQNPRHKITKRGQNVTFRCDPISEHNRLYWYRQTLGQGPEFLTYFQNEAQLEKSRLLSDRFSAERPKGSFSTLEIQRTEQGDSAMYLCASSLGRGLETQYFGPGTRLLVL.

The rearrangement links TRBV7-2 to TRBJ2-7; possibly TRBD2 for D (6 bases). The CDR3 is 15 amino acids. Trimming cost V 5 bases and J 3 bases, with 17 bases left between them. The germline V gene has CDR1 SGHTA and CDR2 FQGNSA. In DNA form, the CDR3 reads TGTGCCAGCAGCCCTGGGACTCCCAAGGTCTACGAGCAGTACTTC. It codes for CASSPGTPKVYEQYF.

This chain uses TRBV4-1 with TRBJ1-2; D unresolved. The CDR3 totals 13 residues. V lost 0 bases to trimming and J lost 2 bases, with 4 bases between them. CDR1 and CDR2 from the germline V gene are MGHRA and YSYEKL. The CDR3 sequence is CASSQDMNYGYTF. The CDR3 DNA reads TGCGCCAGCAGCCAAGATATGAACTATGGCTACACCTTC.

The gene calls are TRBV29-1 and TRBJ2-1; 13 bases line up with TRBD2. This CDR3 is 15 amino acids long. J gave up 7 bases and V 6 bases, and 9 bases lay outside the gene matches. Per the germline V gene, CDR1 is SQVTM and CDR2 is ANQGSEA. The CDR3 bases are TGCAGCGTGCCCGGACTAGCGGGAGTTAATAATGAGCAGTTCTTC. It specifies CSVPGLAGVNNEQFF.

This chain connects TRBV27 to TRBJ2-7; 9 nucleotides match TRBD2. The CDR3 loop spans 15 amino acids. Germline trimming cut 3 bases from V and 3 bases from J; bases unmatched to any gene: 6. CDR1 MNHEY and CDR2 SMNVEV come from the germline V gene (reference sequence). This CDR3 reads CASSFKAGGHYEQYF. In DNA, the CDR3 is TGTGCCAGCAGTTTCAAAGCGGGAGGACACTACGAGCAGTACTTC.

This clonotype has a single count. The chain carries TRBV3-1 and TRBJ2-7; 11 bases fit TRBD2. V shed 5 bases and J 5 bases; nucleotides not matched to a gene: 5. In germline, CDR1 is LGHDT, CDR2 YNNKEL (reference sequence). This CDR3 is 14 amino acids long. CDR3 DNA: TGTGCCAGCAGCTCTAGCGGGAGGTGGAACGAGCAGTACTTC. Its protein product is CASSSSGRWNEQYF.

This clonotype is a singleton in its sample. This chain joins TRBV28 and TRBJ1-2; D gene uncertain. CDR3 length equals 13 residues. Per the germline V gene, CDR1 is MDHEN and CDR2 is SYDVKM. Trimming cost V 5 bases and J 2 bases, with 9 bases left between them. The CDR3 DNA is TGTGCCAGCAGTCTCCGGCTCAACTATGGCTACACCTTC. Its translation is CASSLRLNYGYTF.

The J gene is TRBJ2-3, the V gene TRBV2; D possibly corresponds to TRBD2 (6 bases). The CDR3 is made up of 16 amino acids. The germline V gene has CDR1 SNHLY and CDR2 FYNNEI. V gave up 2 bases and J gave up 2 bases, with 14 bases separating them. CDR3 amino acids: CASSEQAGTLTDTQYF. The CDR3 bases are TGTGCCAGCAGTGAACAAGCGGGTACGCTCACAGATACGCAGTATTTT.

The CDR3 DNA is TGCGCCAGCAGCCAAGATTCGGGCGGGACACTCAAAAACATTCAGTACTTC. Translated, it gives CASSQDSGGTLKNIQYF. The chain combines TRBV4-1 with TRBJ2-4, with D perhaps assigned TRBD1 or TRBD2 (6 bases each). The germline gives CDR1 MGHRA, CDR2 YSYEKL. The CDR3 consists of 17 residues. Trimming shortened V by 0 bases and J by 3 bases, and 15 bases separated the two germline ends.

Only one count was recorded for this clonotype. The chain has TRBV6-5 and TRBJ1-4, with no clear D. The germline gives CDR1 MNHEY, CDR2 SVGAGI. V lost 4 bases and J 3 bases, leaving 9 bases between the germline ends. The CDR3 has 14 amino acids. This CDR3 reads CASSSTFANEKLFF. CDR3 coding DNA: TGTGCCAGCAGTTCGACATTTGCTAATGAAAAACTGTTTTTT.

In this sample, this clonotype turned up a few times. CDR3 nucleotides: TGTGCCAGCAGCTTAGGCGGGAGCACCGGGGAGCTGTTTTTT. This sequence encodes CASSLGGSTGELFF. V usage is TRBV7-9 and J usage is TRBJ2-2; 7 bases fit TRBD2. The CDR3 contains 14 residues. J lost 4 bases, V lost 1 base, and 0 bases had no gene match. CDR1 and CDR2 (germline): SEHNR, FQNEAQ (reference sequence).

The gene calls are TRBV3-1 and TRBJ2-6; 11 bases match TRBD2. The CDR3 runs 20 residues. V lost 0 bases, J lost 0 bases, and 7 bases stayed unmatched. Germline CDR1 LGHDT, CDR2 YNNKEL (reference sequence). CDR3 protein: CASSQDLGTSGFSGANVLTF. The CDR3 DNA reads TGTGCCAGCAGCCAAGATTTGGGGACTAGCGGCTTCTCTGGGGCCAACGTCCTGACTTTC. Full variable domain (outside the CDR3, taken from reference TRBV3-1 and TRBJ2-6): DTAVSQTPKYLVTQMGNDKSIKCEQNLGHDTMYWYKQDSKKFLKIMFSYNNKELIINETVPNRFSPKSPDKAHLNLHINSLELGDSAVYFCASSQDLGTSGFSGANVLTFGAGSRLTVL.

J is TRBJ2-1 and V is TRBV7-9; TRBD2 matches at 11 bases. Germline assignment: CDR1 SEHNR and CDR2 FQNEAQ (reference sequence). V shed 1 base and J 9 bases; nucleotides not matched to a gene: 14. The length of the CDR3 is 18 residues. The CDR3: CASSLEETSGNRRVEQFF. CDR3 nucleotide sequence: TGTGCCAGCAGCTTAGAGGAGACTAGCGGGAACCGGCGGGTTGAGCAGTTCTTC.